Below are 8 T cell receptor beta chains sequenced from a single sample in a study of radiation and T cells in renal cell carcinoma. Method: immunoSEQ multiplex PCR; TCRdb's copy keeps in-frame clones and lacks some. The data hold 100,000 to 150,000 clones, with more than 75% observed a single time. Regarding time point: blood 2 weeks post-SBRT. The treatment was: 15 Gy SBRT to primary tumor, nephrectomy 4 weeks later. The sequencing here drew on blood, taken from a patient whose treatment included radiotherapy and nephrectomy. These receptors all stem from a woman in her seventies with renal cell carcinoma.

This clone was detected only a few times. The rearrangement joins TRBV19 to TRBJ1-5; 8 bases map to TRBD1. V was clipped by 4 bases and J by 5 bases; unmatched bases: 4. CDR1 is LNHDA, CDR2 SQIVND, per germline (reference sequence). The CDR3 covers 14 residues. CDR3: CASSRGTGYQPQHF. The CDR3 nucleotides are TGTGCCAGTAGTAGAGGGACAGGATATCAGCCCCAGCATTTT.

The chain carries TRBV13 and TRBJ1-1, with 8 bases lining up with TRBD1. Trimming took 6 bases from V and 2 from J; bases not matched to a gene: 8. Germline loops: CDR1 PRHDT, CDR2 FYEKMQ (reference sequence). The CDR3 runs to 15 residues. The CDR3 DNA reads TGTGCCAGCAGGTCGGGACAGGCCTTAAACACTGAAGCTTTCTTT. Residues: CASRSGQALNTEAFF.

The rearrangement uses TRBV28 and TRBJ1-1; D is unclear. CDR1 MDHEN and CDR2 SYDVKM come from the germline V gene. This CDR3 region has 16 residues. The germline V and J ends were trimmed by 1 base and 1 base, with 13 bases remaining between them. DNA of the CDR3: TGTGCCAGCAGTTTATACCGACGGAAAAAGAACACTGAAGCTTTCTTT. Translation: CASSLYRRKKNTEAFF.

The V call is TRBV25-1, the J call TRBJ1-1; TRBD1 matches at 8 bases. After removal of 6 bases from V and 4 bases from J, the junction contained 7 bases not matched to a gene. CDR1 and CDR2 from the germline V gene are MGHDK and SYGVNS. The CDR3 spans 14 residues. The CDR3 loop reads CASRGSGGGTEAFF. The CDR3 region has the DNA TGTGCCAGCAGGGGGTCAGGGGGCGGCACTGAAGCTTTCTTT.

The chain combines TRBV28 with TRBJ1-1; D may be TRBD1 (5 bases). From germline, CDR1 is MDHEN and CDR2 SYDVKM. Trimming pared 4 bases from V and 1 base from J, leaving 13 bases between. This CDR3 has 15 residues. The CDR3 loop is CASSSLGGKNTEAFF. The CDR3 DNA sequence: TGTGCCAGCAGTTCCCTCGGGGGTAAGAACACTGAAGCTTTCTTT.

This clone was picked up one time. The genes are TRBV29-1 and TRBJ2-7; D is unclear. CDR3 length: 13 residues. Trimming shortened V by 4 bases and J by 3 bases, and 13 bases separated the two germline ends. Germline V gene data show CDR1 as SQVTM and CDR2 as ANQGSEA. The CDR3 spells CSVAPHSYYEQYF. The DNA for the CDR3 is TGCAGCGTTGCCCCACATAGTTACTACGAGCAGTACTTC.

The chain has TRBV21-1 and TRBJ2-7; TRBD2, the table's D call, lacks a check against the DNA. TRBV21-1 is described as a pseudogene. The CDR3 is 14 residues long. The CDR3 protein is CASSKDSGGVEQYF. CDR3 DNA: TGTGCCAGCAGCAAAGACTCCGGGGGGGTCGAGCAGTACTTC.

For this clone: Other DNA variants within this sample encode the same CDR3. J is TRBJ2-5 and V is TRBV5-1, with D maybe TRBD2 (7 bases). The CDR3 is made up of 13 amino acids. The germline V and J ends were trimmed by 4 bases and 1 base, with 8 bases remaining between them. Germline V gene sequence: CDR1 SGHRS, CDR2 YFSETQ. The CDR3 bases are TGCGCCAGCAGCAGGGGGGGCCAAGAGACCCAGTACTTC. This sequence encodes CASSRGGQETQYF.